The 12 T cell receptor beta chains below were found in one sample sequenced in a study of cytomegalovirus exposure and HLA in healthy donors. The PCR had 60 Vbeta and 13 Jbeta primers. Clones were read by immunoSEQ multiplex PCR, and TCRdb kept only the in-frame ones, dropping some. This sample has 200,000 to 250,000 clones, with around three quarters found just once. Sequencing was carried out using PBMCs. These receptors all come from a middle-aged man in good health and CMV-seronegative.

The chain has TRBV6-4 and TRBJ2-1; 9 bases line up with TRBD2. The CDR3 spans 14 residues. V gave up 6 bases and J gave up 7 bases; unmatched junction bases: 7. CDR1 and CDR2 from the germline V gene are MRHNA and SNTAGT. CDR3 sequence (DNA): TGTGCCAGCAGCACCGGGACTAGCATTAATGAGCAGTTCTTC. It specifies CASSTGTSINEQFF.

The chain links TRBV18 to TRBJ1-2, with a weak D call TRBD1 (6 bases). CDR1 is KGHSH and CDR2 is LQKENI in the germline V gene. The V and J ends lost 0 bases and 7 bases respectively, with 15 bases between them. The CDR3 totals 15 residues. This chain's CDR3 is CASSPPMTGHSGYTF. In DNA form, the CDR3 reads TGTGCCAGCTCACCACCGATGACGGGACACAGTGGCTACACCTTC.

The chain has TRBV4-2 and TRBJ1-4, with D possibly matching TRBD1 (5 bases). Germline assignment: CDR1 LGHNA and CDR2 YNFKEQ. Trimming removed 7 bases from V and 3 bases from J, with 18 bases in between. The CDR3 consists of 16 residues. DNA for the CDR3: TGTGCCAGCAACACTATTCAAGGGGATTCTAATGAAAAACTGTTTTTT. The encoded protein is CASNTIQGDSNEKLFF.

The chain combines TRBV2 with TRBJ2-7; D is undetermined. Germline values: CDR1 SNHLY, CDR2 FYNNEI. The CDR3 is made up of 14 amino acids. Trimming pared 6 bases from V and 2 bases from J, leaving 14 bases between. CDR3 in amino acids: CASSSFRDTYEQYF. The CDR3 DNA reads TGTGCCAGCAGCTCCTTCAGAGACACCTACGAGCAGTACTTC.

This chain links TRBV7-2 with TRBJ2-5; D not certain. With the DNA end fitting TRBJ2-7 better, the J assignment may be wrong. Germline CDR1 is SGHTA and CDR2 is FQGNSA. CDR3 length: 14 residues. DNA of the CDR3: TGTGCCAGCAGCTTAGTAACAGAAAGCTACGAGCAGTACTTC. The encoded protein is CASSLVTESYEQYF.

J is TRBJ1-3 and V is TRBV5-6, with no clear D. The CDR3 covers 15 residues. From germline, CDR1 is SGHDT and CDR2 YYEEEE. V lost 2 bases, J lost 0 bases, and 9 bases lay in between. In nucleotides, the CDR3 is TGTGCCAGCAGCTTTGAGCGGTACTCTGGAAACACCATATATTTT. This encodes CASSFERYSGNTIYF.

The V gene is TRBV6-1, the J gene TRBJ1-6, with D uncertain. V was shortened by 6 bases and J by 7 bases, with 13 bases between the two germline ends. Germline V gene sequence: CDR1 MNHNS, CDR2 SASEGT. CDR3 length: 14 residues. The CDR3 DNA reads TGTGCCAGCAGAGGAGGGCCGGGAAATTCACCCCTCCACTTT. Protein sequence: CASRGGPGNSPLHF.

This clone was seen only a few times. The junction departs from the called germline gene at one end, perhaps through a read error. V gene TRBV7-9 combines with J gene TRBJ1-5; D not resolved. Germline V gene data show CDR1 as SEHNR and CDR2 as FQNEAQ (reference sequence). The length of the CDR3 is 14 residues. The CDR3 region is CSSSLSGSNQPQHF. CDR3 sequence (DNA): TGTTCCAGCAGCTTAAGCGGAAGCAATCAGCCCCAGCATTTT.

This chain uses TRBV5-1 with TRBJ2-7; 10 bases line up with TRBD2. CDR1 is SGHRS and CDR2 is YFSETQ in the germline V gene. This CDR3 contains 15 residues. The junction had 8 bases not matched to a gene; V was cut back by 2 bases and J by 6 bases. This CDR3 reads CASSFIAGGSGEQYF. The CDR3 DNA is TGCGCCAGCAGCTTTATAGCGGGAGGATCGGGCGAGCAGTACTTC. Drawing the rest from reference TRBV5-1 and TRBJ2-7, the complete variable domain is KAGVTQTPRYLIKTRGQQVTLSCSPISGHRSVSWYQQTPGQGLQFLFEYFSETQRNKGNFPGRFSGRQFSNSRSEMNVSTLELGDSALYLCASSFIAGGSGEQYFGPGTRLTVT.

The chain has TRBV19 and TRBJ2-1; 9 bases map to TRBD1. Germline trimming cut 7 bases from V and 6 bases from J; bases unmatched to any gene: 7. The CDR3 has 14 amino acids. CDR1 LNHDA and CDR2 SQIVND come from the germline V gene (reference sequence). The CDR3 spells CASTRDRVGNEQFF. CDR3 in DNA: TGTGCCAGTACCCGGGACAGGGTCGGCAATGAGCAGTTCTTC.

The gene calls are TRBV5-6 and TRBJ1-1; D gene unclear. The CDR3 has 16 amino acids. V dropped 1 base and J dropped 1 base, with 14 bases sitting between them. CDR1 is SGHDT and CDR2 is YYEEEE in the germline V gene. This CDR3 reads CASSLWTWEPNTEAFF. In DNA form, the CDR3 reads TGTGCCAGCAGCTTGTGGACCTGGGAGCCGAACACTGAAGCTTTCTTT.

J is TRBJ1-1 and V is TRBV29-1, with 8 bases fitting TRBD1. J lost 7 bases, V lost 6 bases, and 4 bases had no gene match. This CDR3 is built from 11 residues. Germline V gene lookup returns CDR1 SQVTM and CDR2 ANQGSEA. The CDR3 region is CSVQGASEAFF. The CDR3 coding sequence is TGCAGCGTGCAGGGGGCCAGTGAAGCTTTCTTT. Complete variable domain (other parts from reference TRBV29-1 and TRBJ1-1): SAVISQKPSRDICQRGTSLTIQCQVDSQVTMMFWYRQQPGQSLTLIATANQGSEATYESGFVIDKFPISRPNLTFSTLTVSNMSPEDSSIYLCSVQGASEAFFGQGTRLTVV.